Each of the 32 T cell receptor beta chains below was sequenced from the same sample in a study of blood T cell repertoires in COVID-19. Data came from immunoSEQ multiplex PCR; TCRdb stores just in-frame clones and leaves some out. The sample holds 98,000 or so clones, less than 75% seen once. The specimen was peripheral blood. These receptors all stem from a woman in her thirties or forties with acute or convalescent COVID-19.

The chain links TRBV5-5 to TRBJ2-3; tentative D call: TRBD2 (5 bases). V lost 4 bases and J 0 bases, leaving 18 bases between the germline ends. The germline V gene has CDR1 SGHKS and CDR2 YYEKEE (reference sequence). The CDR3 is made up of 17 amino acids. The CDR3 DNA reads TGTGCCAGCAGCACTTGGGAGCCGGCACAGAGCACAGATACGCAGTATTTT. The encoded protein is CASSTWEPAQSTDTQYF.

This clone was found a few times. The chain employs TRBV11-2 and TRBJ2-7, with 9 bases lining up with TRBD2. The CDR3 has 14 amino acids. Losses at the gene ends were 5 bases for V and 1 base for J; bases not matched to a gene: 3. Germline CDR1 is SGHAT and CDR2 is FQNNGV. As DNA, the CDR3 is TGTGCCAGCAGCATGACTAGCGGATCCTACGAGCAGTACTTC. Its protein product is CASSMTSGSYEQYF.

In its sample, this clone was seen once. This chain uses TRBV30 with TRBJ1-3; D is perhaps TRBD1 (5 bases). Trimming pared 7 bases from V and 0 bases from J, leaving 13 bases between. CDR3 size: 14 residues. Germline-derived CDR1 and CDR2 are GTSNPN and SVGIG (reference sequence). The CDR3: CALTQGFSGNTIYF. The CDR3 DNA follows: TGTGCCTTAACTCAGGGCTTCTCTGGAAACACCATATATTTT. The whole variable domain, filled in from reference TRBV30 and TRBJ1-3, reads SQTIHQWPATLVQPVGSPLSLECTVEGTSNPNLYWYRQAAGRGLQLLFYSVGIGQISSEVPQNLSASRPQDRQFILSSKKLLLSDSGFYLCALTQGFSGNTIYFGEGSWLTVV.

The chain links TRBV28 to TRBJ2-7; the D gene is possibly TRBD1 (6 bases). V lost 5 bases to trimming and J lost 5 bases, with 16 bases between them. Germline V gene lookup returns CDR1 MDHEN and CDR2 SYDVKM. The CDR3 runs to 14 residues. CDR3 coding DNA: TGTGCCAGCAGTCGGGACAATGAAAGCAACGAGCAGTACTTC. Translation gives CASSRDNESNEQYF.

The V and J genes are TRBV19 and TRBJ2-4; D is possibly TRBD1 (6 bases). V was cut by 4 bases and J by 0 bases, with 13 bases left in between. CDR1 and CDR2 (germline): LNHDA, SQIVND (reference sequence). The CDR3 is 16 residues long. The CDR3 reads CASSKQGILAKNIQYF. The CDR3 bases are TGTGCCAGTAGTAAACAGGGTATCCTAGCCAAAAACATTCAGTACTTC.

The chain links TRBV7-9 to TRBJ2-7, with 7 bases that match TRBD1. The CDR3 contains 14 residues. The germline V gene has CDR1 SEHNR and CDR2 FQNEAQ (reference sequence). After removal of 5 bases from V and 1 base from J, the junction contained 5 bases not matched to a gene. The CDR3 nucleotides are TGTGCCAGCAGCCAAGGGGGCGGATCCTACGAGCAGTACTTC. Its translation: CASSQGGGSYEQYF.

The V call is TRBV5-6, the J call TRBJ1-3; 10 bases are shared with TRBD1. The CDR3 spans 16 residues. The germline V gene encodes CDR1 SGHDT and CDR2 YYEEEE. The J segment lost 3 bases and the V segment lost 0 bases, leaving 3 bases of the junction unmatched. CDR3 protein: CASSLGQGADGNTIYF. The CDR3 coding sequence is TGTGCCAGCAGCTTGGGACAGGGGGCAGATGGAAACACCATATATTTT.

The V gene is TRBV28, the J gene TRBJ2-2, with D perhaps matching TRBD2 (6 bases). The V gene lost 5 bases and the J gene lost 1 base, with 11 bases spanning the gap. Germline V gene sequence: CDR1 MDHEN, CDR2 SYDVKM. This CDR3 has 15 amino acids. CDR3 region: CASSPPAGNTGELFF. The CDR3 nucleotides read TGTGCCAGCAGTCCTCCAGCGGGGAACACCGGGGAGCTGTTTTTT.

The chain has TRBV6-5 and TRBJ1-4; 8 bases agree with TRBD1. V lost 6 bases and J lost 4; bases outside the gene matches: 4. Germline V gives CDR1 MNHEY, CDR2 SVGAGI. The CDR3 runs 14 residues. The chain's CDR3 is CASRRDRLNEKLFF. The CDR3 nucleotides read TGTGCCAGCAGGCGGGACAGGCTTAATGAAAAACTGTTTTTT.

V and J are TRBV6-1 and TRBJ1-6, with TRBD1 identical over 9 bases. CDR1 and CDR2 from the germline V gene are MNHNS and SASEGT. With V trimmed by 5 bases and J by 7 bases, 3 bases remained unmatched. The CDR3 has 14 residues. In DNA form, the CDR3 reads TGTGCCAGCAGTCAGGGACAGGGAAATTCACCCCTCCACTTT. This sequence encodes CASSQGQGNSPLHF.

The V call is TRBV28, the J call TRBJ2-7, with 9 positions matching TRBD2. The CDR3 consists of 17 residues. J gave up 5 bases and V 6 bases, and 17 bases lay outside the gene matches. Per the germline V gene, CDR1 is MDHEN and CDR2 is SYDVKM. The CDR3 spells CASSPRGRGGNRDEQYF. The CDR3, as DNA: TGTGCCAGCAGCCCCCGGGGGCGGGGGGGGAATCGGGACGAGCAGTACTTC. Full variable domain (rest looked up from reference TRBV28 and TRBJ2-7): DVKVTQSSRYLVKRTGEKVFLECVQDMDHENMFWYRQDPGLGLRLIYFSYDVKMKEKGDIPEGYSVSREKKERFSLILESASTNQTSMYLCASSPRGRGGNRDEQYFGPGTRLTVT.

Judged by abundance, this clone is medium-sized. The chain combines TRBV9 with TRBJ2-3; possible D gene TRBD2, 6 bases. Trimming removed 1 base at V and 5 bases at J, with 14 bases between. The CDR3 covers 15 residues. Germline V gene sequence: CDR1 SGDLS, CDR2 YYNGEE. CDR3 loop: CASSVSGAAGDTQYF. In DNA, the CDR3 is TGTGCCAGCAGCGTATCGGGAGCAGCGGGAGATACGCAGTATTTT.

There are many counts of this clone. V is TRBV4-1 and J is TRBJ1-2; D might be TRBD1 (6 bases). The CDR3 runs to 15 residues. Germline V gene lookup returns CDR1 MGHRA and CDR2 YSYEKL. Trimming shortened V by 0 bases and J by 1 base, and 9 bases separated the two germline ends. CDR3 nucleotides: TGCGCCAGCAGCCAAGACCAGGGGTATAACTATGGCTACACCTTC. Translating gives CASSQDQGYNYGYTF.

This clone counts as large. The chain couples TRBV9 to TRBJ1-6; 7 bases align to TRBD1. Germline CDR1 and CDR2: SGDLS and YYNGEE. CDR3 length: 15 amino acids. V lost 6 bases to trimming and J lost 5 bases; unmatched junction nucleotides: 8. Here the CDR3 reads CASTLGDSDNSPLHF. Here the CDR3 DNA reads TGTGCCAGCACATTGGGGGACAGCGATAATTCACCCCTCCACTTT.

The V gene is TRBV30, the J gene TRBJ1-2, with D maybe TRBD1 (5 bases). Germline CDR1 reads GTSNPN; CDR2 reads SVGIG (reference sequence). This CDR3 contains 13 residues. V shed 3 bases and J shed 4 bases, with 12 bases lying between them. CDR3 in DNA: TGTGCCTGGAGAGAACAGGACCTCTATGGCTACACCTTC. It is translated as CAWREQDLYGYTF.

The V gene is TRBV3-1 (or the pseudogene TRBV3-2), the J gene TRBJ2-5; TRBD2 aligns across 11 bases. The CDR3 totals 19 residues. Germline loops: CDR1 LGHDT, CDR2 YNNKEL (reference sequence). The J segment lost 3 bases and the V segment lost 0 bases, leaving 12 bases of the junction unmatched. CDR3 coding DNA: TGTGCCAGCAGCCAAGAGGGAGGCCTAGCGGGGGGAGTAGAAGAGACCCAGTACTTC. The encoded protein is CASSQEGGLAGGVEETQYF.

This chain joins TRBV30 and TRBJ2-7, with a possible D match to TRBD1 (6 bases). Between the trimmed V and J ends, which lost 6 bases and 6 bases, there was a span of 15 bases. CDR1 is GTSNPN, CDR2 SVGIG, per germline (reference sequence). The CDR3 has 12 residues. CDR3 residues: CACRGTKSEQYF. DNA of the CDR3: TGTGCCTGCAGGGGAACGAAATCCGAGCAGTACTTC. Complete variable domain (other parts from reference TRBV30 and TRBJ2-7): SQTIHQWPATLVQPVGSPLSLECTVEGTSNPNLYWYRQAAGRGLQLLFYSVGIGQISSEVPQNLSASRPQDRQFILSSKKLLLSDSGFYLCACRGTKSEQYFGPGTRLTVT.

The V call is TRBV29-1, the J call TRBJ2-7; TRBD1 matches 7 bases. With V trimmed by 5 bases and J by 2 bases, 0 bases remained unmatched. The CDR3 sequence is 11 residues long. Germline CDR1 SQVTM, CDR2 ANQGSEA. This CDR3 reads CSVTGAYEQYF. CDR3 nucleotides: TGCAGCGTTACAGGGGCCTACGAGCAGTACTTC.

This rearrangement joins TRBV28 to TRBJ2-1, with 8 positions matching TRBD1. CDR3 length equals 15 residues. CDR1 is MDHEN and CDR2 is SYDVKM in the germline V gene. After removal of 3 bases from V and 4 bases from J, the junction contained 5 bases not matched to a gene. In nucleotides, the CDR3 is TGTGCCAGCAGTTTCCCGCAGGGGGCGTACAATGAGCAGTTCTTC. Amino acid sequence: CASSFPQGAYNEQFF. The whole variable domain, remainder taken from reference TRBV28 and TRBJ2-1, is DVKVTQSSRYLVKRTGEKVFLECVQDMDHENMFWYRQDPGLGLRLIYFSYDVKMKEKGDIPEGYSVSREKKERFSLILESASTNQTSMYLCASSFPQGAYNEQFFGPGTRLTVL.

The chain uses TRBV20-1 and TRBJ1-2; tentative D call: TRBD1 (6 bases). The CDR3 is made up of 13 amino acids. Trimming left V 3 bases short and J 4 bases short, with 12 bases between. Germline values: CDR1 DFQATT, CDR2 SNEGSKA (reference sequence). DNA for the CDR3: TGCAGTGCTAGTCCTAGGGGGACCTATGGCTACACCTTC. Amino acid sequence: CSASPRGTYGYTF.

This chain uses TRBV5-4 with TRBJ1-4, with D unclear. This CDR3 is 13 amino acids long. V shed 0 bases and J shed 5 bases, with 5 bases lying between them. Germline loops: CDR1 SGHNT, CDR2 YYREEE (reference sequence). Here the CDR3 DNA reads TGTGCCAGCAGCTTGGCCCTGAATGAAAAACTGTTTTTT. It encodes CASSLALNEKLFF.

This sequence joins TRBV28 and TRBJ2-7; D not certain. The CDR3 spans 13 residues. V lost 4 bases to trimming and J lost 4 bases, with 11 bases between them. Germline assignment: CDR1 MDHEN and CDR2 SYDVKM. CDR3 in amino acids: CASSSQALYEQYF. CDR3 DNA sequence: TGTGCCAGCAGTTCCCAGGCACTTTACGAGCAGTACTTC.

The chain recombines TRBV29-1 with TRBJ2-1, with 10 bases matching TRBD1. This CDR3 has 13 residues. The V gene end was trimmed by 8 bases and the J gene end by 7 bases; junction bases not matched to a gene: 8. Germline CDR1 SQVTM, CDR2 ANQGSEA. DNA of the CDR3: TGCAGCCTCCGGGACAGGGGTAAAAATGAGCAGTTCTTC. It encodes CSLRDRGKNEQFF.

The chain joins TRBV7-9 to TRBJ1-2; 9 positions agree with TRBD1. Germline V gene data show CDR1 as SEHNR and CDR2 as FQNEAQ (reference sequence). The CDR3 covers 16 residues. V gave up 5 bases and J gave up 4 bases; unmatched junction bases: 11. For the CDR3, the DNA is TGTGCCAGCAGCCGGTCCCGGGACAGGGAGGGCTATGGCTACACCTTC. It specifies CASSRSRDREGYGYTF.

This rearrangement joins TRBV29-1 to TRBJ2-1; perhaps TRBD1 as D (5 bases). Trimming took off 4 bases at V and 8 bases at J, with 9 bases between the two ends. CDR3 length: 11 residues. The V gene's germline CDR1 is SQVTM and CDR2 ANQGSEA. CDR3 sequence reads: CSVARAYEQFF. The CDR3 DNA is TGCAGCGTTGCCAGGGCTTATGAGCAGTTCTTC.

The J gene is TRBJ2-5, the V gene TRBV5-6; possibly TRBD1 for D (7 bases). The CDR3 contains 17 residues. CDR1 SGHDT and CDR2 YYEEEE come from the germline V gene. V lost 5 bases to trimming and J lost 6 bases, with 26 bases between them. This CDR3 reads CASSRGVGQQVGKTQYF. CDR3 nucleotides: TGTGCCAGCAGTCGCGGGGTGGGACAGCAAGTGGGTAAGACCCAGTACTTC.

The chain combines TRBV19 with TRBJ2-1, with 9 bases matching TRBD2. The CDR3 has 14 residues. From germline, CDR1 is LNHDA and CDR2 SQIVND (reference sequence). V shed 3 bases and J 9 bases; nucleotides not matched to a gene: 6. The CDR3 bases are TGTGCCAGTAGTATTGTAGCGGGGGAGCGTGAGCAGTTCTTC. Translation gives CASSIVAGEREQFF.

The chain recombines TRBV5-4 with TRBJ2-7; D is possibly TRBD2 (6 bases). Trimming left V 6 bases short and J 0 bases short, with 16 bases between. Germline V gives CDR1 SGHNT, CDR2 YYREEE (reference sequence). The CDR3 covers 15 residues. The CDR3 region is CASTKGGYDSYEQYF. The CDR3 DNA sequence: TGTGCCAGCACTAAAGGAGGGTACGACTCCTACGAGCAGTACTTC.

In this sample, this clone turned up once. This rearrangement joins TRBV9 to TRBJ2-3; 10 bases map to TRBD2. The CDR3 runs to 15 residues. Germline lookup yields CDR1 SGDLS and CDR2 YYNGEE. V shed 3 bases, J shed 6 bases, and the junction held 7 bases outside the gene matches. CDR3 region: CASSERGGLVDTQYF. CDR3 sequence (DNA): TGTGCCAGCAGCGAGCGGGGGGGCCTAGTTGATACGCAGTATTTT.

The sample holds one count of this clone. The chain employs TRBV2 and TRBJ1-2, with D uncertain. Trimming left V 4 bases short and J 8 bases short, with 17 bases between. This CDR3 region has 14 residues. Per germline, CDR1 SNHLY and CDR2 FYNNEI. The DNA of the CDR3 is TGTGCCAGCAGTGGGGGAGACCTCCCGGGAGGCTACACCTTC. The encoded protein is CASSGGDLPGGYTF.

This chain's CDR3 is CASSWDRAGNQPQHF. The CDR3 DNA is TGTGCCAGCAGTTGGGACAGGGCTGGCAATCAGCCCCAGCATTTT. The rearrangement links TRBV6-5 to TRBJ1-5, with 9 bases aligning to TRBD1. Trimming took 4 bases from V and 2 from J; bases not matched to a gene: 3. Germline CDR1 is MNHEY and CDR2 is SVGAGI. The length of the CDR3 is 15 residues.

The V gene is TRBV11-2, the J gene TRBJ1-5; D is undetermined. The CDR3 sequence is 13 residues long. Germline CDR1 and CDR2: SGHAT and FQNNGV. V was shortened by 1 base and J by 4 bases, with 5 bases between the two germline ends. The CDR3 nucleotides read TGTGCCAGCAGCTTAGGGGCAAATCAGCCCCAGCATTTT. Its translation: CASSLGANQPQHF.